This TCR beta chain stems from a study of monozygotic twins with inflammatory bowel disease. TCRalpha and TCRbeta cDNA went through two nested PCRs of roughly 15 and 9 cycles. With the 5' RACE reads reprocessed, TCRdb shows one record per CDR3 protein and no DNA. Its table records approximately 380,000 distinct CDR3 sequences. The CDR3 has 13 residues. CDR1 MDHEN and CDR2 SYDVKM come from the germline V gene. This clonotype was sampled from a human donor with ulcerative colitis or Crohn's disease, or a healthy co-twin of an affected twin (not recorded which). V and J are TRBV28 and TRBJ2-7; the TRBD1 assignment by TCRdb is unverifiable without DNA. The sequenced material came from blood. CDR3 residues: CASIDRNIYEQYF.